The next 25 T cell receptor beta chains were all read from a single sample in a study of T-cell memory formation after mild COVID-19. TCRdb ran MiXCR on the 5' RACE reads and lists one entry per CDR3 protein. Among hundreds of thousands of distinct CDR3 sequences listed, 28% were seen once. The source material was PBMCs or a T cell subset sorted from them (not recorded which). The source is an adult woman who had mild COVID-19 (a few samples of this study predate the infection). Cell type and time point are not known.

This clonotype turned up a few times. This rearrangement joins TRBV18 to TRBJ2-3, with D tentatively TRBD2 (5 bases). The CDR3 has 16 residues. Germline CDR1 reads KGHSH; CDR2 reads LQKENI. The V gene lost 3 bases and the J gene lost 3 bases, with 16 bases spanning the gap. As DNA, the CDR3 is TGTGCCAGCTCACCGAGTCGTACGAGGGTAACAGATACGCAGTATTTT. Translating it yields CASSPSRTRVTDTQYF.

The V gene is TRBV20-1, the J gene TRBJ1-2, with D maybe TRBD1 (5 bases). Germline V CDR1 and CDR2: DFQATT, SNEGSKA (reference sequence). Trimming took 8 bases from V and 5 from J, leaving 18 bases between them. This CDR3 comprises 13 residues. In nucleotides, the CDR3 is TGCAGTACTGACAGTCCTAAGGGGTATGGCTACACCTTC. Translating gives CSTDSPKGYGYTF.

The CDR3 protein is CASSGARELFF. The DNA for the CDR3 is TGTGCCAGCAGCGGCGCAAGGGAGCTGTTTTTT. The rearrangement joins TRBV25-1 to TRBJ2-2, with D hard to call. The germline V gene encodes CDR1 MGHDK and CDR2 SYGVNS. Trimming took off 6 bases at V and 9 bases at J, with 8 bases between the two ends. The CDR3 is 11 amino acids.

This chain joins TRBV3-1 and TRBJ2-5, with no clear D. Germline-derived CDR1 and CDR2 are LGHDT and YNNKEL (reference sequence). Between the trimmed V and J ends, which lost 4 bases and 6 bases, there was a span of 12 bases. The CDR3 is made up of 13 amino acids. The CDR3 DNA sequence: TGTGCCAGCAGCCGGACGCATCGGCAGACCCAGTACTTC. Its translation: CASSRTHRQTQYF.

This clonotype was seen a few times. The rearrangement links TRBV7-6 to TRBJ2-2; maybe TRBD1 (6 bases). V was shortened by 6 bases and J by 7 bases, with 15 bases between the two germline ends. The V gene's germline CDR1 is SGHVS and CDR2 FNYEAQ. The CDR3 length is 14 residues. CDR3 DNA: TGTGCCAGCAGACTACAGGGTCCAGGCGGGGAGCTGTTTTTT. This gives the protein CASRLQGPGGELFF.

The V gene is TRBV5-1, the J gene TRBJ1-3; no firm D call. Trimming removed 4 bases from V and 1 base from J, with 12 bases in between. There are 15 residues in the CDR3. CDR1 is SGHRS and CDR2 is YFSETQ in the germline V gene. The CDR3 protein is CASSGAGMSGNTIYF. CDR3 in DNA: TGCGCCAGCAGCGGAGCCGGGATGTCTGGAAACACCATATATTTT.

The chain links TRBV12-3 or TRBV12-4 to TRBJ1-6; unclear D gene. The CDR3 length is 14 residues. The V end lost 7 bases, the J end lost 9 bases, and 16 bases lay between the germline ends. The CDR3: CASTRTGIGSPLHF. The CDR3 DNA follows: TGTGCCAGCACCCGGACGGGTATAGGTTCACCCCTCCACTTT.

This sequence joins TRBV7-9 and TRBJ2-2, with D hard to call. CDR1 and CDR2 from the germline V gene are SEHNR and FQNEAQ (reference sequence). The CDR3 is made up of 13 amino acids. Deletions cut 3 bases from V and 3 bases from J, with 5 bases between. CDR3 amino acids: CASSFTDTGELFF. DNA of the CDR3: TGTGCCAGCAGCTTTACAGACACCGGGGAGCTGTTTTTT.

This clonotype was detected only once. V usage is TRBV12-3 or TRBV12-4 and J usage is TRBJ1-6, with D perhaps matching TRBD1 (5 bases). V lost 5 bases, J lost 0 bases, and 14 bases lay in between. The CDR3 sequence is 17 residues long. CDR3 in DNA: TGTGCCAGCAGTCTTCGAGGGACGAGCTCCTATAATTCACCCCTCCACTTT. This translates into CASSLRGTSSYNSPLHF.

This clonotype was recorded a few times. V gene TRBV2 combines with J gene TRBJ1-6; 7 positions agree with TRBD1. Germline V CDR1 and CDR2: SNHLY, FYNNEI. V shed 5 bases and J 9 bases; nucleotides not matched to a gene: 7. The CDR3 covers 14 residues. This chain's CDR3 is CASSTGTDSSPLHF. The CDR3, as DNA: TGTGCCAGCAGTACCGGGACAGACAGTTCACCCCTCCACTTT. Full variable domain (outside the CDR3, taken from reference TRBV2 and TRBJ1-6): EPEVTQTPSHQVTQMGQEVILRCVPISNHLYFYWYRQILGQKVEFLVSFYNNEISEKSEIFDDQFSVERPDGSNFTLKIRSTKLEDSAMYFCASSTGTDSSPLHFGNGTRLTVT.

The rearrangement joins TRBV11-2 to TRBJ2-4, with 7 bases identical to TRBD1. The germline V gene has CDR1 SGHAT and CDR2 FQNNGV. This CDR3 is 15 amino acids long. Losses at the gene ends were 6 bases for V and 4 bases for J; bases not matched to a gene: 9. The CDR3 here is CASRQIQGRKNIQYF. The DNA for the CDR3 is TGTGCCAGCAGGCAAATACAGGGGCGGAAAAACATTCAGTACTTC.

This clonotype has only a few counts. The V gene is TRBV3-1, the J gene TRBJ2-3; D unresolved. Germline lookup yields CDR1 LGHDT and CDR2 YNNKEL (reference sequence). The CDR3 totals 14 residues. V lost 0 bases, J lost 5 bases, and 9 bases lay in between. CDR3 coding DNA: TGTGCCAGCAGCCAAGATCCAGGAAGAGATACGCAGTATTTT. Amino acids: CASSQDPGRDTQYF.

The genes are TRBV14 and TRBJ1-3, with D maybe TRBD1 (5 bases). V gave up 1 base and J gave up 2 bases, with 9 bases separating them. Germline V gene lookup returns CDR1 SGHDN and CDR2 FVKESK. The CDR3 runs to 15 residues. The CDR3 loop reads CASSQVAGAGNTIYF. CDR3 in DNA: TGTGCCAGCAGCCAAGTCGCGGGGGCTGGAAACACCATATATTTT.

The rearrangement links TRBV28 to TRBJ1-5; 9 nucleotides align to TRBD1. V trimming: 2 bases; J trimming: 10 bases; junction bases outside the gene matches: 12. The CDR3 sequence is 16 residues long. Germline values: CDR1 MDHEN, CDR2 SYDVKM. The chain's CDR3 is CASSLQAQGASSPQHF. CDR3 sequence (DNA): TGTGCCAGCAGTTTACAGGCACAGGGGGCGAGTTCACCCCAGCATTTT.

This clonotype appeared a few times. This chain joins TRBV5-4 and TRBJ2-2, with 7 positions matching TRBD2. Unmatched junction bases numbered 6, after V lost 2 bases and J lost 2 bases. Germline CDR1 is SGHNT and CDR2 is YYREEE (reference sequence). This CDR3 comprises 16 residues. CDR3 amino acids: CASSLPSGENTGELFF. As DNA, the CDR3 is TGTGCCAGCAGCTTACCCAGCGGGGAAAACACCGGGGAGCTGTTTTTT.

This clonotype was recorded a few times. The rearrangement uses TRBV4-3 and TRBJ2-2; TRBD2 aligns across 10 bases. The V gene end was trimmed by 5 bases and the J gene end by 5 bases; junction bases not matched to a gene: 11. The germline V gene encodes CDR1 LGHNA and CDR2 YSLEER. This CDR3 is 17 amino acids long. The CDR3 bases are TGCGCCAGCAGCTGGTGGGTAGCGGGAGGACGGACCGGGGAGCTGTTTTTT. This codes for CASSWWVAGGRTGELFF.

This chain links TRBV13 with TRBJ2-2; D is perhaps TRBD2 (6 bases). This CDR3 contains 16 residues. V dropped 1 base and J dropped 3 bases, with 12 bases sitting between them. Per the germline V gene, CDR1 is PRHDT and CDR2 is FYEKMQ (reference sequence). Here the CDR3 reads CASSLVAGPDTGELFF. The CDR3 coding sequence is TGTGCCAGCAGCTTAGTGGCGGGGCCGGACACCGGGGAGCTGTTTTTT.

With respect to this clonotype: One end of the junction fails to match germline, which may point to a read error. The chain uses TRBV3-1 and TRBJ2-1; D is perhaps TRBD1 (5 bases). CDR1 is LGHDT and CDR2 is YNNKEL in the germline V gene (reference sequence). The CDR3 contains 10 residues. In DNA form, the CDR3 reads TGTGCCAGCAGAGGGCAGGGCCTTTACTTC. Its protein product is CASRGQGLYF.

The chain has TRBV27 and TRBJ2-3, with D maybe TRBD2 (5 bases). In germline, CDR1 is MNHEY, CDR2 SMNVEV (reference sequence). The CDR3 is 17 residues long. V lost 1 base and J 0 bases, leaving 14 bases between the germline ends. The CDR3 protein is CASSLFPSKTSTDTQYF. In DNA, the CDR3 is TGTGCCAGCAGTTTATTTCCTAGCAAAACTAGCACAGATACGCAGTATTTT.

The chain employs TRBV11-2 and TRBJ2-3; no firm D call. Germline CDR1 and CDR2: SGHAT and FQNNGV. Trimming cost V 2 bases and J 6 bases, with 9 bases left between them. The CDR3 spans 13 residues. The CDR3 sequence: CASSLRIYDTQYF. In DNA form, the CDR3 reads TGTGCCAGCAGCTTAAGAATTTACGATACGCAGTATTTT. The full variable domain, rest sourced from reference TRBV11-2 and TRBJ2-3, is EAGVAQSPRYKIIEKRQSVAFWCNPISGHATLYWYQQILGQGPKLLIQFQNNGVVDDSQLPKDRFSAERLKGVDSTLKIQPAKLEDSAVYLCASSLRIYDTQYFGPGTRLTVL.

This clonotype appeared a few times. V is TRBV2 and J is TRBJ2-2, with 10 nucleotides matching TRBD1. Per the germline V gene, CDR1 is SNHLY and CDR2 is FYNNEI. The length of the CDR3 is 15 residues. With 6 bases clipped from V and 4 bases from J, the junction kept 5 bases outside the gene matches. CDR3 DNA sequence: TGTGCCAGCAGCGCCGGGACAGGGGTCACCGGGGAGCTGTTTTTT. It codes for CASSAGTGVTGELFF. Drawing the rest from reference TRBV2 and TRBJ2-2, the complete variable domain is EPEVTQTPSHQVTQMGQEVILRCVPISNHLYFYWYRQILGQKVEFLVSFYNNEISEKSEIFDDQFSVERPDGSNFTLKIRSTKLEDSAMYFCASSAGTGVTGELFFGEGSRLTVL.

V gene TRBV24-1 combines with J gene TRBJ1-2; D call uncertain. The germline V gene has CDR1 KGHDR and CDR2 SFDVKD. The CDR3 is 14 residues long. V was cut by 4 bases and J by 7 bases, with 15 bases left in between. This CDR3 reads CATSDAPGVLGYTF. CDR3 DNA sequence: TGTGCCACCAGTGACGCCCCGGGAGTCCTTGGCTACACCTTC.

There are a few counts of this clonotype. This chain joins TRBV12-3 or TRBV12-4 and TRBJ1-2, with 8 positions matching TRBD1. J gave up 0 bases and V 6 bases, and 3 bases lay outside the gene matches. CDR3 length: 14 residues. Here the CDR3 reads CASRHRGANYGYTF. The CDR3, as DNA: TGTGCCAGCAGACACAGGGGGGCTAACTATGGCTACACCTTC.

This clonotype was detected a few times. The chain combines TRBV7-3 with TRBJ1-1; the D gene is possibly TRBD1 (5 bases). The CDR3 sequence is 14 residues long. Germline values: CDR1 SGHTA, CDR2 FQGTGA. V shed 6 bases and J shed 5 bases, with 16 bases lying between them. The DNA of the CDR3 is TGTGCCAGCAGTCCCACGGGGGGAGGGACTGAAGCTTTCTTT. Its protein is CASSPTGGGTEAFF.

The chain recombines TRBV4-1 with TRBJ2-7; D assignment may be TRBD1 or TRBD2 (5 bases each). Looked up from germline, CDR1 is MGHRA and CDR2 is YSYEKL. The V gene lost 6 bases and the J gene lost 2 bases, with 20 bases spanning the gap. The CDR3 runs to 16 residues. CDR3 residues: CASRPGTGAPPYEQYF. The CDR3 DNA is TGCGCCAGCAGACCGGGCACCGGGGCACCACCCTACGAGCAGTACTTC.